This T cell receptor beta chain appears in the sequencing data of a study of blood T cell repertoires in COVID-19. In the source study's methods: Reference gene primer amplification gave nucleated cell count estimates. TCRdb's table, derived via immunoSEQ multiplex PCR, lists solely in-frame clones and lacks some. Clonal size and the V and J genes are those of that table, whereas D and trimming came from the DNA. The sample gives about 290,000 clones, under 90% of which show up once; over 8.5% is in the top ten. Enrolment of Seattle patients took place during active infection, and they were followed longitudinally. This receptor was obtained from a woman in her thirties with COVID-19, enrolled during active disease. The sequenced material came from peripheral blood.

CDR3 sequence (DNA): TGTGCCAGCAGTCCACTAGTCTATGAGCAGTTCTTC. It codes for CASSPLVYEQFF. The chain is built from TRBV6-2 or TRBV6-3 and TRBJ2-1, with a tentative D call TRBD2 (5 bases). With 5 bases removed from V and 8 bases from J, the gap between germline ends came to 10 bases. The CDR3 contains 12 residues. Germline V gene data show CDR1 as MNHEY and CDR2 as SVGEGT.